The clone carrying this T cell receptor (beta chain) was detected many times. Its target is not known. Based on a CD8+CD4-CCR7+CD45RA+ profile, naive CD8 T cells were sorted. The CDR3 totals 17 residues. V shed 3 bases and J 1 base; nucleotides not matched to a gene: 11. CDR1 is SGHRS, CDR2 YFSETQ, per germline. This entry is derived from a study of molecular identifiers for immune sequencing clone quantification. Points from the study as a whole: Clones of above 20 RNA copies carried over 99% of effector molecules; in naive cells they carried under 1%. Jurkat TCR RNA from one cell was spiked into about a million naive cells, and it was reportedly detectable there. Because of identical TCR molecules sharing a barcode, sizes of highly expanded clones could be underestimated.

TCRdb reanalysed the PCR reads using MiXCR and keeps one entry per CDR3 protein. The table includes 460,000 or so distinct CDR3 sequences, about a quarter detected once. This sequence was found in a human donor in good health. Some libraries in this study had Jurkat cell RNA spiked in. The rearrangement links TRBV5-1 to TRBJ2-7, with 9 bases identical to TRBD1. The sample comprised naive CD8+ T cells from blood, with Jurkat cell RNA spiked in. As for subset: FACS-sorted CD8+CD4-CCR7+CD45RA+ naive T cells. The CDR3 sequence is CASSSGQGGRASYEQYF. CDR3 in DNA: TGCGCCAGCAGCTCGGGACAGGGTGGACGGGCGTCCTACGAGCAGTACTTC.